These 26 T cell receptor beta chains originate from one sample sequenced in a study of early T cells in non-severe SARS-CoV-2 infection. TCRdb re-called the 5' RACE reads through MiXCR, storing one row per CDR3 protein. The top ten hold roughly 8.3% of the sample, which has some 61,000 distinct CDR3 sequences, around 13% seen once. The sequencing sample was made of whole blood. Receptor source: an adult who was a healthcare worker with PCR-confirmed SARS-CoV-2 infection or an uninfected control (not recorded which).

This clonotype has just a few counts. CDR3 DNA sequence: TGTGCCAGCACCCGGGTGGAAGGAGAGACCCAGTACTTC. Translated, it gives CASTRVEGETQYF. V and J are TRBV21-1 and TRBJ2-5; the D call TRBD1 from the table was never checked on the DNA. TRBV21-1 constitutes a pseudogene. The CDR3 runs to 13 residues.

This clonotype was counted between two and nine times. The V and J genes are TRBV12-3 or TRBV12-4 and TRBJ2-7, with D possibly TRBD1 on 6 matching bases. The CDR3 totals 14 residues. V shed 2 bases and J shed 4 bases, with 12 bases lying between them. The CDR3: CASSLFPTGYEQYF. The CDR3, as DNA: TGTGCCAGCAGTTTATTTCCCACAGGGTACGAGCAGTACTTC.

As concerns this clonotype: One junction end does not reproduce the germline sequence, and a read error may be involved. V gene TRBV4-1 combines with J gene TRBJ2-3; 11 bases match TRBD2. The CDR3 is 13 amino acids. Per the germline V gene, CDR1 is MGHRA and CDR2 is YSYEKL. In nucleotides, the CDR3 is TGCGCCAGCAGCCAAGCAGGGACTAGCGGCCCAATTTTT. Protein: CASSQAGTSGPIF.

This clonotype was seen at least ten times. CDR3 coding DNA: TGTGCCAGCAGCCAGACTAGCGGGAGGACCGCGCATTACAATGAGCAGTTCTTC. Translated: CASSQTSGRTAHYNEQFF. The genes are TRBV5-5 and TRBJ2-1, with 13 bases fitting TRBD2. Germline-derived CDR1 and CDR2 are SGHKS and YYEKEE (reference sequence). Trimming took 4 bases from V and 4 from J; bases not matched to a gene: 11. The CDR3 consists of 18 residues.

This clonotype was observed a few times. The chain recombines TRBV7-8 with TRBJ1-5; D might be TRBD1 (5 bases). V lost 5 bases, J lost 4 bases, and 12 bases lay in between. The CDR3 extends over 14 amino acids. Looked up from germline, CDR1 is SGHVS and CDR2 is FQNEAQ. The CDR3 is CASSRTGRNQPQHF. In DNA form, the CDR3 reads TGTGCCAGCAGCAGGACGGGACGGAATCAGCCCCAGCATTTT.

This clonotype was detected a few times. The V gene is TRBV29-1, the J gene TRBJ2-3; 7 bases align to TRBD2. This CDR3 has 14 amino acids. Germline V lookup: CDR1 SQVTM, CDR2 ANQGSEA. Germline trimming cut 7 bases from V and 2 bases from J; bases unmatched to any gene: 9. CDR3 in DNA: TGCAGCGCCGACCGGCGGGAGAACACAGATACGCAGTATTTT. Translation gives CSADRRENTDTQYF.

The rearrangement joins TRBV7-2 to TRBJ1-5; 9 bases are shared with TRBD1. There are 14 residues in the CDR3. After removal of 6 bases from V and 3 bases from J, the junction contained 3 bases not matched to a gene. The germline gives CDR1 SGHTA, CDR2 FQGNSA. The CDR3 bases are TGTGCCAGCAGTGGGACAGGGAACAATCAGCCCCAGCATTTT. Amino acid sequence: CASSGTGNNQPQHF.

The chain combines TRBV14 with TRBJ2-1, with TRBD1 matching 8 bases. The J segment lost 2 bases and the V segment lost 6 bases, leaving 6 bases of the junction unmatched. Germline V gene sequence: CDR1 SGHDN, CDR2 FVKESK. CDR3 length: 15 residues. Here the CDR3 reads CASRSDRGAYNEQFF. For the CDR3, the DNA is TGTGCCAGCAGAAGCGACAGGGGTGCCTACAATGAGCAGTTCTTC.

This clonotype was observed a handful of times. The rearrangement links TRBV4-2 to TRBJ2-3, with 11 nucleotides matching TRBD2. The CDR3 totals 19 residues. Germline loops: CDR1 LGHNA, CDR2 YNFKEQ. V trimming: 5 bases; J trimming: 0 bases; junction bases outside the gene matches: 13. The CDR3 loop reads CASSKGDSGRVSSTDTQYF. The DNA of the CDR3 is TGTGCCAGCAGCAAAGGAGATAGCGGGAGGGTGTCGAGCACAGATACGCAGTATTTT.

The chain is built from TRBV7-2 and TRBJ2-7; the match to TRBD1 covers 9 bases. The CDR3 contains 15 residues. CDR1 is SGHTA and CDR2 is FQGNSA in the germline V gene. V shed 4 bases, J shed 2 bases, and the junction held 6 bases outside the gene matches. The CDR3 bases are TGTGCCAGCAGCTCAATGGGGACAGGGCCCTACGAGCAGTACTTC. Translation: CASSSMGTGPYEQYF. The whole variable domain, remainder taken from reference TRBV7-2 and TRBJ2-7, is GAGVSQSPSNKVTEKGKDVELRCDPISGHTALYWYRQSLGQGLEFLIYFQGNSAPDKSGLPSDRFSAERTGGSVSTLTIQRTQQEDSAVYLCASSSMGTGPYEQYFGPGTRLTVT.

This clonotype has just a few counts. The V call is TRBV28, the J call TRBJ2-7; 11 nucleotides line up with TRBD2. V shed 5 bases and J 1 base; nucleotides not matched to a gene: 13. Germline V gene data show CDR1 as MDHEN and CDR2 as SYDVKM. The CDR3 sequence is 18 residues long. CDR3 in amino acids: CASSPPTSGIIGSYEQYF. The DNA of the CDR3 is TGTGCCAGCAGTCCCCCGACTAGCGGGATTATAGGATCCTACGAGCAGTACTTC. Full variable domain (rest looked up from reference TRBV28 and TRBJ2-7): DVKVTQSSRYLVKRTGEKVFLECVQDMDHENMFWYRQDPGLGLRLIYFSYDVKMKEKGDIPEGYSVSREKKERFSLILESASTNQTSMYLCASSPPTSGIIGSYEQYFGPGTRLTVT.

This clonotype was seen a few times. The chain couples TRBV5-6 to TRBJ1-6, with D possibly matching TRBD1 (5 bases). Germline CDR1 is SGHDT and CDR2 is YYEEEE. The CDR3 extends over 15 amino acids. The V and J ends lost 1 base and 12 bases respectively, with 17 bases between them. In DNA form, the CDR3 reads TGTGCCAGCAGCTTGCGGTCAGGGATCCATGGACCCCTCCACTTT. This sequence encodes CASSLRSGIHGPLHF.

The sample holds many counts of this clonotype. The J gene is TRBJ2-5, the V gene TRBV19; D is perhaps TRBD1 (5 bases). This CDR3 has 17 amino acids. Trimming took 3 bases from V and 3 from J, leaving 20 bases between them. Germline CDR1 and CDR2: LNHDA and SQIVND (reference sequence). The CDR3 sequence: CASSISADTRVEETQYF. CDR3 nucleotide sequence: TGTGCCAGTAGTATTTCGGCTGACACCAGGGTGGAAGAGACCCAGTACTTC.

This clonotype was detected ten times or more. This chain links TRBV7-9 with TRBJ2-3; a weak D match, TRBD2 (5 bases). Germline lookup yields CDR1 SEHNR and CDR2 FQNEAQ (reference sequence). The CDR3 runs to 13 residues. Trimming pared 8 bases from V and 5 bases from J, leaving 14 bases between. CDR3 DNA sequence: TGTGCCAGCTCTAGCATGGGCCTAGATACGCAGTATTTT. It codes for CASSSMGLDTQYF.

A few counts support this clonotype. The V gene is TRBV27, the J gene TRBJ2-2; TRBD1 aligns across 9 bases. The V gene's germline CDR1 is MNHEY and CDR2 SMNVEV (reference sequence). With 2 bases clipped from V and 4 bases from J, the junction kept 2 bases outside the gene matches. The length of the CDR3 is 15 residues. The CDR3 is CASSLGTGSTGELFF. CDR3 DNA sequence: TGTGCCAGCAGTTTAGGGACAGGGAGCACCGGGGAGCTGTTTTTT.

This sequence joins TRBV12-3 or TRBV12-4 and TRBJ1-2; 10 nucleotides align to TRBD1. The CDR3 loop spans 14 amino acids. Losses at the gene ends were 7 bases for V and 5 bases for J; bases not matched to a gene: 7. The CDR3 DNA reads TGTGCCAGCACCCAGACAGGGGGCGAATATGGCTACACCTTC. The encoded protein is CASTQTGGEYGYTF.

This clonotype was counted between two and nine times. The chain uses TRBV6-2 or TRBV6-3 and TRBJ2-1, with 10 bases aligning to TRBD2. Per the germline V gene, CDR1 is MNHEY and CDR2 is SVGEGT. V lost 2 bases and J lost 3; bases outside the gene matches: 7. This CDR3 contains 17 residues. The CDR3 DNA is TGTGCCAGCAGTTACGCCACTAGCGGGGCCTTCTACAATGAGCAGTTCTTC. Translating gives CASSYATSGAFYNEQFF.

This sequence joins TRBV29-1 and TRBJ2-7; the D gene is possibly TRBD2 (7 bases). The V and J ends lost 4 bases and 5 bases respectively, with 15 bases between them. The CDR3 extends over 13 amino acids. Germline CDR1 SQVTM, CDR2 ANQGSEA. The CDR3 here is CSVVGGKGDEQYF. CDR3 nucleotides: TGCAGCGTTGTCGGGGGGAAGGGGGACGAGCAGTACTTC.

This clonotype was observed many times. V gene TRBV28 combines with J gene TRBJ2-7; D not resolved. Germline lookup yields CDR1 MDHEN and CDR2 SYDVKM. This CDR3 region has 14 residues. Deletions cut 2 bases from V and 2 bases from J, with 10 bases between. The CDR3, as DNA: TGTGCCAGCAGTTTACTTGGCACCACCTACGAGCAGTACTTC. Translating gives CASSLLGTTYEQYF.

The table lists this clonotype with a few counts. This chain links TRBV6-5 with TRBJ1-6; 8 bases are shared with TRBD1. CDR3 length: 14 amino acids. V shed 6 bases and J 9 bases; nucleotides not matched to a gene: 7. The germline CDR1 and CDR2 sequences are MNHEY and SVGAGI. This CDR3 reads CASSPTGEASPLHF. The DNA of the CDR3 is TGTGCCAGCAGCCCGACAGGGGAGGCTTCACCCCTCCACTTT.

The chain is built from TRBV6-5 and TRBJ2-4; 9 nucleotides line up with TRBD1. The germline V gene encodes CDR1 MNHEY and CDR2 SVGAGI. J lost 2 bases, V lost 8 bases, and 1 base had no gene match. The CDR3 spans 13 residues. As DNA, the CDR3 is TGTGCCAGCGGACAGGGGTCCAAAAACATTCAGTACTTC. This translates into CASGQGSKNIQYF.

Only a few counts were recorded for this clonotype. The CDR3 sequence: CSVANGNLNTEAFF. The CDR3 DNA follows: TGCAGCGTTGCGAACGGTAATTTGAACACTGAAGCTTTCTTT. V is TRBV29-1 and J is TRBJ1-1; D uncertain. Germline V gene sequence: CDR1 SQVTM, CDR2 ANQGSEA. The CDR3 runs 14 residues. Trimming shortened V by 4 bases and J by 0 bases, and 12 bases separated the two germline ends.

This clonotype was observed many times. The V gene is TRBV7-2, the J gene TRBJ1-5; D not resolved. Deletions cut 5 bases from V and 7 bases from J, with 12 bases between. This CDR3 spans 13 amino acids. The germline V gene has CDR1 SGHTA and CDR2 FQGNSA. CDR3 residues: CASSKDYSQPQHF. The CDR3 nucleotides read TGTGCCAGCAGCAAGGACTACAGCCAGCCCCAGCATTTT.

This clonotype showed up many times. V usage is TRBV6-2 or TRBV6-3 and J usage is TRBJ2-1, with D perhaps matching TRBD2 (5 bases). The CDR3 extends over 16 amino acids. The germline CDR1 and CDR2 sequences are MNHEY and SVGEGT. The ends were cut back, 5 bases at V and 0 bases at J, with 14 bases in the middle. The CDR3 region is CASSPGLRVSYNEQFF. The CDR3 DNA reads TGTGCCAGCAGTCCAGGACTTCGCGTCTCCTACAATGAGCAGTTCTTC.

This rearrangement joins TRBV5-4 to TRBJ2-7, with 12 bases matching TRBD2. This CDR3 contains 15 residues. Trimming at V came to 0 bases and at J to 7 bases, leaving 5 bases not matched to a gene. Germline-derived CDR1 and CDR2 are SGHNT and YYREEE (reference sequence). The CDR3: CASSLGLAGDREQYF. CDR3 DNA sequence: TGTGCCAGCAGCTTGGGACTAGCGGGAGACCGTGAGCAGTACTTC.

This clonotype was seen ten or more times. Sequence at one end of the junction differs from germline and may be a read error. V and J are TRBV12-3 or TRBV12-4 and TRBJ1-2; TRBD1 agrees at 7 bases. The CDR3 runs 14 residues. The CDR3 protein is CVSKGAGANYGYTF. The DNA of the CDR3 is TGTGTCAGCAAGGGGGCAGGGGCGAACTATGGCTACACCTTC.